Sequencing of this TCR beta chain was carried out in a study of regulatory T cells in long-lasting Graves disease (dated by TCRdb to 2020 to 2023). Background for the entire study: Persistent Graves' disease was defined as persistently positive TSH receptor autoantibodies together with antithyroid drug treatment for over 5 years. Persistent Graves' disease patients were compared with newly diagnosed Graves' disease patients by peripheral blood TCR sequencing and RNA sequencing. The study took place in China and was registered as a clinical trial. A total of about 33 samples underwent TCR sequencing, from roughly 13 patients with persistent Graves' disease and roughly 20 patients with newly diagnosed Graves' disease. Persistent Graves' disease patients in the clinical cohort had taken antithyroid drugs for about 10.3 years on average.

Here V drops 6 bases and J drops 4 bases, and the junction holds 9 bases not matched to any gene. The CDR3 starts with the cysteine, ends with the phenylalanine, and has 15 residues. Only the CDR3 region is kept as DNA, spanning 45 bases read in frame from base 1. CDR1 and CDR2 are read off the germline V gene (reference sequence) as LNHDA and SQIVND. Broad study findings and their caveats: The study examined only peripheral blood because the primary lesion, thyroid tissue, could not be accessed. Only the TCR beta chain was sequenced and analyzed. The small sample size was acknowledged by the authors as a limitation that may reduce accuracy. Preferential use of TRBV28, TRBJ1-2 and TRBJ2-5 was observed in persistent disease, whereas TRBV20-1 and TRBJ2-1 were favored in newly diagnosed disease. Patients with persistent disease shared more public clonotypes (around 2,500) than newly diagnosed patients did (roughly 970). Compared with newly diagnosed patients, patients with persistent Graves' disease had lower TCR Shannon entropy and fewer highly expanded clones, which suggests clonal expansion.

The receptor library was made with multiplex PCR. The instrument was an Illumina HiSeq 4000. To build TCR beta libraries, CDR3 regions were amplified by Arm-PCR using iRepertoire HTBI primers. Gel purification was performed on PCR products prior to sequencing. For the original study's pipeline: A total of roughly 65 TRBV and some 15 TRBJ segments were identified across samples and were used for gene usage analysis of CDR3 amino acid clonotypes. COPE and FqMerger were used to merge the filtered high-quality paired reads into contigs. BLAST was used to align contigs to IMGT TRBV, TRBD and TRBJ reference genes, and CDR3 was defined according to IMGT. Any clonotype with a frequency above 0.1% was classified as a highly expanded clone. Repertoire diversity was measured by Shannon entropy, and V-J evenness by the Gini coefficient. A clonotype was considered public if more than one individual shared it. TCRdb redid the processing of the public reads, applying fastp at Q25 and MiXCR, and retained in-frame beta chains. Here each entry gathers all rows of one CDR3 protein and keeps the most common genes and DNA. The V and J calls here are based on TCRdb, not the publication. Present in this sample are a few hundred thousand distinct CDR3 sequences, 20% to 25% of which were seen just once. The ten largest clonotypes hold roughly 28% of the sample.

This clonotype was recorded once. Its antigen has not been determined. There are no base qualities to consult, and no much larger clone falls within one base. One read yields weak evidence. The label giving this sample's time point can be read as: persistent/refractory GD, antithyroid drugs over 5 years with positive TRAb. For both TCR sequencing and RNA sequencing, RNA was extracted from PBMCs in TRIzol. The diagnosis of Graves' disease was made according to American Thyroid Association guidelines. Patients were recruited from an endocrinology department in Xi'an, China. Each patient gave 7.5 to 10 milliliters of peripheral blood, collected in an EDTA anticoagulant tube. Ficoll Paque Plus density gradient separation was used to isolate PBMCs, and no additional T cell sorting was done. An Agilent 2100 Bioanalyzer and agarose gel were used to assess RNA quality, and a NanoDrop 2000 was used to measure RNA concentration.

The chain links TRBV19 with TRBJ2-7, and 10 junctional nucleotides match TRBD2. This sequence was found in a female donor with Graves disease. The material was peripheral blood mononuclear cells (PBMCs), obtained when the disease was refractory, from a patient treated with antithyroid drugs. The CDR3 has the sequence CASSLEPGLAYEQYF. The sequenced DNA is TGTGCCAGTAGCCTCGAACCGGGACTAGCGTACGAGCAGTACTTC.